This entry describes one T cell receptor (beta chain). What it binds is unknown. These data come from a study of cytomegalovirus exposure and HLA in healthy donors. Study-wide results and caveats: An analysis done earlier found most TCR beta V segments productive about 87% or about 30% of the time. Donor immune exposure was known only as CMV serostatus. In presence/absence analyses, roughly uniform sequencing depth across donors was assumed.

Researchers ran the PCR with 60 Vbeta and 13 Jbeta primers. Sequencing used immunoSEQ multiplex PCR; TCRdb keeps in-frame clones, though not all of them. The sample records tens of thousands of clones, around 75% being singletons. The CDR3 sequence is 14 residues long. Germline V gives CDR1 ENHRY, CDR2 SYGVKD. Source material: PBMCs. This chain links TRBV10-3 with TRBJ2-5, with D possibly being TRBD1 (6 bases). The DNA end is a closer match to TRBJ2-7, so the J assignment may be wrong. This sequence was found in a man aged 45-65 years in good health and CMV-seropositive. DNA of the CDR3: TGTGCCATCAGTGAACAGGGCAGGCTATACGAGCAGTACTTC. Its protein is CAISEQGRLYEQYF.